These 29 T cell receptor beta chains were all obtained from the same sample, sequenced in a study of blood T cell repertoires in COVID-19. Generated by immunoSEQ multiplex PCR, the TCRdb table keeps only in-frame clones and is missing some. Among around 77,000 clones listed, about 76% were seen once. The specimen sequenced was peripheral blood. These receptors were taken from a woman aged 80 or over with active or convalescent COVID-19.

This chain links TRBV28 with TRBJ1-4, with D unresolved. This CDR3 has 16 amino acids. V dropped 3 bases and J dropped 4 bases, with 15 bases sitting between them. Germline assignment: CDR1 MDHEN and CDR2 SYDVKM. The DNA for the CDR3 is TGTGCCAGCAGTTTGATAGGACTAGGGTTTAATGAAAAACTGTTTTTT. As protein: CASSLIGLGFNEKLFF.

This clone was found a few times. The rearrangement joins TRBV5-1 to TRBJ2-7; 11 nucleotides align to TRBD2. CDR3 length: 13 residues. The germline gives CDR1 SGHRS, CDR2 YFSETQ. The junction had 2 bases not matched to a gene; V was cut back by 8 bases and J by 1 base. The CDR3 DNA reads TGCGCCAGAGGGACTAGCGGTTCCTACGAGCAGTACTTC. This translates into CARGTSGSYEQYF.

This clone showed up just a few times. The chain carries TRBV6-2 or TRBV6-3 and TRBJ1-3, with 7 bases identical to TRBD1. V lost 2 bases, J lost 8 bases, and 9 bases stayed unmatched. Germline CDR1 reads MNHEY; CDR2 reads SVGEGT. This CDR3 contains 15 residues. This CDR3 is CASSYPGTARDTIYF. CDR3 nucleotide sequence: TGTGCCAGCAGTTACCCCGGGACAGCGAGAGACACCATATATTTT.

This clone showed up just a few times. The genes are TRBV10-3 and TRBJ2-7, with TRBD1 matching 8 bases. Germline V gives CDR1 ENHRY, CDR2 SYGVKD. V trimming: 1 base; J trimming: 0 bases; junction bases outside the gene matches: 5. The CDR3 consists of 16 residues. CDR3 sequence (DNA): TGTGCCATCAGTGAGTTCGACAGGGGAGGCTCCTACGAGCAGTACTTC. Its translation is CAISEFDRGGSYEQYF.

The chain carries TRBV5-4 and TRBJ2-2, with TRBD2 identical over 9 bases. The CDR3 length is 15 residues. CDR1 SGHNT and CDR2 YYREEE come from the germline V gene (reference sequence). The V and J ends lost 4 bases and 7 bases, in that order; junction bases with no gene match: 8. CDR3 region: CASSAGGPGIGELFF. The CDR3 coding sequence is TGTGCCAGCAGCGCGGGGGGGCCGGGAATCGGGGAGCTGTTTTTT.

The J gene is TRBJ1-5, the V gene TRBV10-3, with a possible D match to TRBD1 (5 bases). Germline assignment: CDR1 ENHRY and CDR2 SYGVKD. V shed 0 bases and J shed 6 bases, with 12 bases lying between them. CDR3 length equals 15 residues. The CDR3: CAISESRRGTQPQHF. In nucleotides, the CDR3 is TGTGCCATCAGTGAGTCGAGGAGGGGCACTCAGCCCCAGCATTTT.

The chain employs TRBV5-8 and TRBJ1-5; D is possibly TRBD1 (6 bases). CDR3 length equals 15 residues. Germline values: CDR1 SGHTS, CDR2 YDEGEE. V lost 4 bases and J lost 2, with 13 bases in between. Here the CDR3 reads CASSKGGDGNQPQHF. For the CDR3, the DNA is TGTGCCAGCAGCAAGGGGGGGGACGGCAATCAGCCCCAGCATTTT.

The chain is built from TRBV3-1 (or the pseudogene TRBV3-2) and TRBJ2-3; tentatively, D is TRBD2 (6 bases). Germline V gives CDR1 LGHDT, CDR2 YNNKEL (reference sequence). Between the trimmed V and J ends, which lost 4 bases and 1 base, there was a span of 12 bases. This CDR3 region has 15 residues. Written as DNA, the CDR3 is TGTGCCAGCAGCCCCAGGACTATCCGCACAGATACGCAGTATTTT. As protein: CASSPRTIRTDTQYF.

The rearrangement uses TRBV6-5 and TRBJ1-2; 7 bases map to TRBD1. Germline loops: CDR1 MNHEY, CDR2 SVGAGI. The CDR3 is 12 residues long. The junction had 5 bases not matched to a gene; V was cut back by 6 bases and J by 7 bases. CDR3 nucleotide sequence: TGTGCCAGCAGACGACAGGGCGGTGGCTACACCTTC. This gives the protein CASRRQGGGYTF.

The chain couples TRBV5-1 to TRBJ2-2; TRBD1 matches at 8 bases. The CDR3 contains 16 residues. The V gene end was trimmed by 3 bases and the J gene end by 3 bases; junction bases not matched to a gene: 7. Germline V CDR1 and CDR2: SGHRS, YFSETQ. CDR3 region: CASSSGQGLDTGELFF. The CDR3 DNA sequence: TGCGCCAGCAGCTCCGGACAGGGATTGGACACCGGGGAGCTGTTTTTT.

V and J are TRBV5-1 and TRBJ2-5; tentative D call: TRBD2 (5 bases). This CDR3 spans 14 amino acids. Per germline, CDR1 SGHRS and CDR2 YFSETQ. Trimming left V 4 bases short and J 1 base short, with 11 bases between. For the CDR3, the DNA is TGCGCCAGCAGCGTCGGACTGATCCAAGAGACCCAGTACTTC. Translating it yields CASSVGLIQETQYF.

This clone was seen a few times. The genes are TRBV6-5 and TRBJ2-1, with 9 bases aligning to TRBD1. The J segment lost 5 bases and the V segment lost 7 bases, leaving 9 bases of the junction unmatched. This CDR3 is built from 15 residues. CDR1 is MNHEY and CDR2 is SVGAGI in the germline V gene. CDR3 residues: CASKYGTGYNNEQFF. Here the CDR3 DNA reads TGTGCCAGCAAATACGGGACAGGGTATAACAATGAGCAGTTCTTC.

V is TRBV6-2 or TRBV6-3 and J is TRBJ1-5, with D maybe TRBD1 (5 bases). V dropped 5 bases and J dropped 7 bases, with 21 bases sitting between them. This CDR3 is built from 16 residues. Germline CDR1 and CDR2: MNHEY and SVGEGT. The CDR3 DNA reads TGTGCCAGCAGTCCCAGGGAACAGCCGATCGGGCAGCCCCAGCATTTT. Translating gives CASSPREQPIGQPQHF.

This clone was observed a handful of times. The chain carries TRBV19 and TRBJ1-2; maybe TRBD1 (5 bases). The CDR3 runs to 15 residues. The V gene's germline CDR1 is LNHDA and CDR2 SQIVND (reference sequence). Trimming took 4 bases from V and 2 from J, leaving 14 bases between them. Here the CDR3 DNA reads TGTGCCAGTAGTAATGACAGAGTTGGGAACTATGGCTACACCTTC. The encoded protein is CASSNDRVGNYGYTF.

The rearrangement links TRBV19 to TRBJ1-2, with 9 nucleotides matching TRBD1. Germline V gene sequence: CDR1 LNHDA, CDR2 SQIVND (reference sequence). V lost 5 bases and J lost 1; bases outside the gene matches: 11. The CDR3 has 17 amino acids. As DNA, the CDR3 is TGTGCCAGTAGTCTTCTAACCGGGACAGGGCGTAACTATGGCTACACCTTC. This gives the protein CASSLLTGTGRNYGYTF. Combining the CDR3 with reference TRBV19 and TRBJ1-2 gives the whole variable domain DGGITQSPKYLFRKEGQNVTLSCEQNLNHDAMYWYRQDPGQGLRLIYYSQIVNDFQKGDIAEGYSVSREKKESFPLTVTSAQKNPTAFYLCASSLLTGTGRNYGYTFGSGTRLTVV.

CDR3 sequence (DNA): TGTGCCAGCAGCCAGACAGGGAATGAAGCTTTCTTT. Translation gives CASSQTGNEAFF. V is TRBV7-3 and J is TRBJ1-1, with 7 bases aligning to TRBD1. The CDR3 runs 12 residues. Germline values: CDR1 SGHTA, CDR2 FQGTGA. V lost 5 bases and J lost 7; bases outside the gene matches: 4.

The gene calls are TRBV2 and TRBJ2-7; TRBD1 aligns across 10 bases. This CDR3 has 14 residues. The V gene end was trimmed by 7 bases and the J gene end by 4 bases; junction bases not matched to a gene: 7. Per the germline V gene, CDR1 is SNHLY and CDR2 is FYNNEI. DNA for the CDR3: TGTGCCAGCACAGACAGGGGGCGTACGTACGAGCAGTACTTC. Translation gives CASTDRGRTYEQYF.

This clone has just a few counts. This chain links TRBV5-1 with TRBJ2-5; 9 positions agree with TRBD1. This CDR3 spans 15 amino acids. Germline CDR1 and CDR2: SGHRS and YFSETQ. Trimming took 3 bases from V and 4 from J; bases not matched to a gene: 7. As DNA, the CDR3 is TGCGCCAGCAGCTCACAGGGGGCGCCAGGAGAGACCCAGTACTTC. Amino acids: CASSSQGAPGETQYF.

V is TRBV28 and J is TRBJ1-2; unclear D gene. Germline CDR1 is MDHEN and CDR2 is SYDVKM. The V end lost 5 bases, the J end lost 8 bases, and 12 bases lay between the germline ends. This CDR3 is 12 amino acids long. The CDR3 nucleotides are TGTGCCAGCAGTATACCCCGAGCGGGCTACACCTTC. Translation: CASSIPRAGYTF.

This sequence joins TRBV7-2 and TRBJ2-1, with D tentatively TRBD1 (6 bases). The germline V and J ends were trimmed by 3 bases and 8 bases, with 17 bases remaining between them. The CDR3 extends over 15 amino acids. CDR1 SGHTA and CDR2 FQGNSA come from the germline V gene. CDR3 sequence: CASSFRTVPMDEQFF. The CDR3 nucleotides read TGTGCCAGCAGCTTCCGGACAGTTCCAATGGATGAGCAGTTCTTC.

This clone has only a few counts. V is TRBV7-2 and J is TRBJ2-2, with 10 nucleotides matching TRBD1. CDR1 is SGHTA and CDR2 is FQGNSA in the germline V gene. The CDR3 has 15 amino acids. The J segment lost 7 bases and the V segment lost 5 bases, leaving 7 bases of the junction unmatched. The CDR3 region is CASSRTGGLVGELFF. CDR3 in DNA: TGTGCCAGCAGCCGGACAGGGGGTCTGGTCGGGGAGCTGTTTTTT.

V gene TRBV5-5 combines with J gene TRBJ1-1, with TRBD1 matching over 8 bases. The junction had 7 bases not matched to a gene; V was cut back by 4 bases and J by 2 bases. This CDR3 is built from 15 residues. Per germline, CDR1 SGHKS and CDR2 YYEKEE (reference sequence). CDR3: CASSRKTGDNTEAFF. The CDR3 nucleotides are TGTGCCAGCAGCCGGAAGACAGGGGATAACACTGAAGCTTTCTTT.

This clone was counted only a few times. The CDR3 sequence: CASSSGNTEAFF. CDR3 DNA: TGTGCCAGCAGTTCAGGGAACACTGAAGCTTTCTTT. The V gene is TRBV12-3 or TRBV12-4, the J gene TRBJ1-1; D not resolved. There are 12 residues in the CDR3. With 4 bases removed from V and 1 base from J, the gap between germline ends came to 4 bases.

This chain connects TRBV28 to TRBJ1-3, with 7 bases fitting TRBD1. Trimming cost V 3 bases and J 4 bases; bases outside gene matches: 3. This CDR3 has 14 residues. Germline V CDR1 and CDR2: MDHEN, SYDVKM. CDR3 region: CASSFSTGGNTIYF. The CDR3 region has the DNA TGTGCCAGCAGTTTCTCGACAGGGGGAAACACCATATATTTT.

The V and J genes are TRBV5-6 and TRBJ1-1; D is unresolved. Trimming took 2 bases from V and 5 from J, leaving 10 bases between them. CDR1 SGHDT and CDR2 YYEEEE come from the germline V gene. CDR3 length: 13 amino acids. CDR3 bases: TGTGCCAGCAGCTTCGGGCAGCGGACTGAAGCTTTCTTT. This codes for CASSFGQRTEAFF.

This chain connects TRBV29-1 to TRBJ2-7; maybe TRBD2 (6 bases). The V gene lost 0 bases and the J gene lost 2 bases, with 11 bases spanning the gap. CDR3 size: 14 residues. CDR1 is SQVTM and CDR2 is ANQGSEA in the germline V gene. The CDR3 sequence: CSVEEGGTTYEQYF. The CDR3 coding sequence is TGCAGCGTTGAAGAGGGGGGTACAACCTACGAGCAGTACTTC.

The J gene is TRBJ2-5, the V gene TRBV30; 8 nucleotides match TRBD2. Germline assignment: CDR1 GTSNPN and CDR2 SVGIG (reference sequence). The CDR3 covers 16 residues. The V segment lost 2 bases and the J segment 1 base; nucleotides outside the gene matches: 9. This CDR3 is CAWSPTGRGAQETQYF. CDR3 sequence (DNA): TGTGCCTGGAGTCCAACTGGGCGGGGGGCCCAAGAGACCCAGTACTTC.

The V call is TRBV25-1, the J call TRBJ1-3, with TRBD1 matching over 7 bases. The CDR3 has 13 residues. V trimming: 3 bases; J trimming: 8 bases; junction bases outside the gene matches: 4. Germline CDR1 and CDR2: MGHDK and SYGVNS. Written as DNA, the CDR3 is TGTGCCAGCAGTGAGACAGGGTGGGACACCATATATTTT. Protein sequence: CASSETGWDTIYF. The entire variable domain, with the rest obtained from reference TRBV25-1 and TRBJ1-3, is as follows: EADIYQTPRYLVIGTGKKITLECSQTMGHDKMYWYQQDPGMELHLIHYSYGVNSTEKGDLSSESTVSRIRTEHFPLTLESARPSHTSQYLCASSETGWDTIYFGEGSWLTVV.

V usage is TRBV3-1 (or the pseudogene TRBV3-2) and J usage is TRBJ1-1; D may be TRBD1 (5 bases). This CDR3 spans 16 amino acids. The germline V gene encodes CDR1 LGHDT and CDR2 YNNKEL (reference sequence). V lost 1 base and J lost 0, with 12 bases in between. Here the CDR3 reads CASSQGDSRVNTEAFF. CDR3 bases: TGTGCCAGCAGCCAAGGAGACAGTCGAGTGAACACTGAAGCTTTCTTT.